This T cell receptor (beta chain) was documented in a study of CD4 and CD8 cells across lung adenocarcinoma regions. V was trimmed by 6 bases and J by 4 bases, leaving 13 bases between them. Germline-derived CDR1 and CDR2 are GTSNPN and SVGIG (reference sequence). The CDR3 consists of 13 residues. Using its own MiXCR run on the PCR reads, TCRdb lists one record per CDR3 protein. The profile shows around 27,000 distinct CDR3 sequences, under 60% of them singletons. Localized lung adenocarcinoma, a non-small cell lung cancer, affected the donors. Sequenced material: CD8+ T cells from the center of a lung tumor. The genes are TRBV30 and TRBJ2-1; D is undetermined. The receptor's source is a male donor with lung adenocarcinoma. The CD4 and CD8 labels of this study may be unreliable. The DNA of the CDR3 is TGTGCCTGCCAACCCCCGGTTTACAATGAGCAGTTCTTC. This codes for CACQPPVYNEQFF.